The text below deals with one T cell receptor beta chain. Its cognate antigen is unknown. Amplification used 60 Vbeta primers and 13 Jbeta primers. The data were produced by immunoSEQ multiplex PCR, yet TCRdb's version contains in-frame clones alone and is incomplete. Altogether approximately 170,000 clones are present, about four fifths being singletons, with the ten largest covering approximately 2.2%. Sampled while nominally healthy, donors likely had unrecorded immune exposures. This entry is derived from a study of cytomegalovirus exposure and HLA in healthy donors. Study-wide results and caveats: The study reported that TCR beta sequences accurately predicted HLA-A and HLA-B alleles in most subjects.

Germline V gene lookup returns CDR1 SGHNT and CDR2 YYREEE (reference sequence). The CDR3 spans 16 residues. V was pared by 0 bases and J by 7 bases, with 4 bases of the junction left unmatched. Sequencing was carried out using PBMCs. The V gene is TRBV5-4, the J gene TRBJ2-1; 13 bases match TRBD2. This receptor was identified in a woman in her fifties or sixties in good health and CMV-seronegative. CDR3 residues: CASSLGTSGSWNEQFF. CDR3 sequence (DNA): TGTGCCAGCAGCTTGGGGACTAGCGGGAGTTGGAATGAGCAGTTCTTC.